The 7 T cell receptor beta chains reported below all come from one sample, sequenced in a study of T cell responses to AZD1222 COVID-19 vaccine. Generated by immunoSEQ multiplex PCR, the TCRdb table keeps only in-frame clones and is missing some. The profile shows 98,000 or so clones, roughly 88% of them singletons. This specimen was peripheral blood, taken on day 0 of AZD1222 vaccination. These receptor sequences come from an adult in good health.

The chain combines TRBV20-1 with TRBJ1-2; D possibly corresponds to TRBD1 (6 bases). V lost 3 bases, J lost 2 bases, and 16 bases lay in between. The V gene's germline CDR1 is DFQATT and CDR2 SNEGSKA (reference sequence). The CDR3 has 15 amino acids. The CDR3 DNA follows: TGCAGTGCTAGTGATGAGACAGGCCTGAACTATGGCTACACCTTC. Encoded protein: CSASDETGLNYGYTF.

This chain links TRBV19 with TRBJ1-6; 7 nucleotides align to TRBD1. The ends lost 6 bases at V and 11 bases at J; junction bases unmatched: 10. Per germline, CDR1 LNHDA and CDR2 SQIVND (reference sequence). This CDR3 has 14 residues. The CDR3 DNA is TGTGCCAGTAGAATAACAGGGGTTTTACCACCCCTCCACTTT. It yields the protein CASRITGVLPPLHF.

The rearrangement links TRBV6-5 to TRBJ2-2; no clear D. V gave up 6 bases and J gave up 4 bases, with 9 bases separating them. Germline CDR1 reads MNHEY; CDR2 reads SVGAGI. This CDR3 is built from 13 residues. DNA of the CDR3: TGTGCCAGCAGCTTTTATACCACCGGGGAGCTGTTTTTT. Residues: CASSFYTTGELFF.

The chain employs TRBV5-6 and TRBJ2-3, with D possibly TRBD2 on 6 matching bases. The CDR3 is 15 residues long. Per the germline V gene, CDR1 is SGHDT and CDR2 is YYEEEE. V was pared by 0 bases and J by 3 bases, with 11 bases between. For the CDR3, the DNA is TGTGCCAGCAGCTTGGGTGCGGCGGGAACAGATACGCAGTATTTT. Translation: CASSLGAAGTDTQYF.

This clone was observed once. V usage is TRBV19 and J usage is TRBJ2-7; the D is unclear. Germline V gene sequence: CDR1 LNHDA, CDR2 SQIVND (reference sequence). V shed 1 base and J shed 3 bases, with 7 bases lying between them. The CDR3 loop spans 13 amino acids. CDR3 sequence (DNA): TGTGCCAGTAGTATAGGAGAAGGCTACGAGCAGTACTTC. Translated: CASSIGEGYEQYF.

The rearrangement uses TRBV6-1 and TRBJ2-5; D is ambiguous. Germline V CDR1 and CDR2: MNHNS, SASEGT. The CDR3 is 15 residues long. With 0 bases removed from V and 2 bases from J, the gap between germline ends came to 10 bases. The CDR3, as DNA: TGTGCCAGCAGTGAAGCTTGGTCAGCGCAAGAGACCCAGTACTTC. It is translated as CASSEAWSAQETQYF.

CDR3 protein: CASSLWGVYEQYF. In nucleotides, the CDR3 is TGTGCCAGCAGTTTATGGGGGGTCTACGAGCAGTACTTC. The chain joins TRBV28 to TRBJ2-7; D assignment may be TRBD1 or TRBD2 (5 bases each). V was trimmed by 0 bases and J by 3 bases, leaving 6 bases between them. This CDR3 spans 13 amino acids. Per the germline V gene, CDR1 is MDHEN and CDR2 is SYDVKM.